This TCR beta chain was obtained from a study of radiation and T cells in renal cell carcinoma. The study's findings and limits: Pretreatment tumor biopsies were lacking, so baseline clonotypes are unknown.

This CDR3 is built from 15 residues. V lost 0 bases and J 3 bases, leaving 12 bases between the germline ends. From germline, CDR1 is LNHNV and CDR2 YYDKDF (reference sequence). This sample's time point: blood 4 weeks post-SBRT, at nephrectomy. Described treatment: 15 Gy SBRT to primary tumor, nephrectomy 4 weeks later. As to this clone: What it binds is not known.

The data were produced by immunoSEQ multiplex PCR, yet TCRdb's version contains in-frame clones alone and is incomplete. The top ten clones hold about 5.8% of a sample with approximately 85,000 clones, about 88% of them seen once. This sequence joins TRBV15 and TRBJ2-7; D is uncertain. Sequenced here: blood, sampled from a patient whose treatment included radiotherapy and nephrectomy. This clonotype was obtained from a woman in her seventies with renal cell carcinoma. DNA of the CDR3: TGTGCCACCAGCAGAGATTACGCAGATTACTACGAGCAGTACTTC. Its protein is CATSRDYADYYEQYF.